One and the same sample provided the 17 T cell receptor beta chains below, sequenced in a study of T cells in Graves' hyperthyroidism and ophthalmopathy. RNA transcripts served as the template for amplifying TCR beta CDR3 regions. RT-PCR in the first round (using the HTBI primer set) targeted the TCR CDR3. TCRdb re-analysed the multiplex PCR reads in MiXCR, keeping a single row per CDR3 protein. The repertoire has approximately 420,000 distinct CDR3 sequences, roughly 13% of them found once; the top ten carry less than 6.5%. The sample comprised blood. The receptors originated from a woman aged 18-35 years with Graves' hyperthyroidism.

V and J are TRBV15 and TRBJ1-5; TRBD1 is a possible D gene (6 bases). Trimming removed 0 bases at V and 9 bases at J, with 15 bases between. The CDR3 spans 15 residues. The germline V gene encodes CDR1 LNHNV and CDR2 YYDKDF (reference sequence). CDR3: CATSRESGGGRPQHF. Here the CDR3 DNA reads TGTGCCACCAGCAGAGAGAGTGGGGGCGGGCGGCCCCAGCATTTT. Complete variable domain (other parts from reference TRBV15 and TRBJ1-5): DAMVIQNPRYQVTQFGKPVTLSCSQTLNHNVMYWYQQKSSQAPKLLFHYYDKDFNNEADTPDNFQSRRPNTSFCFLDIRSPGLGDTAMYLCATSRESGGGRPQHFGDGTRLSIL.

The CDR3 coding sequence is TGTGCCAGCAGCTTGAGACTAGCGGCGCCCACCGGGGAGCTGTTTTTT. Its protein is CASSLRLAAPTGELFF. This chain uses TRBV9 with TRBJ2-2, with 9 bases that match TRBD2. The CDR3 contains 16 residues. Trimming removed 4 bases from V and 4 bases from J; junction bases left unmatched: 8. In germline, CDR1 is SGDLS, CDR2 YYNGEE. Using reference TRBV9 and TRBJ2-2 for the parts outside the CDR3, the full variable domain is DSGVTQTPKHLITATGQRVTLRCSPRSGDLSVYWYQQSLDQGLQFLIQYYNGEERAKGNILERFSAQQFPDLHSELNLSSLELGDSALYFCASSLRLAAPTGELFFGEGSRLTVL.

Many counts were recorded for this clonotype. The chain links TRBV27 to TRBJ2-1; D is ambiguous. This CDR3 has 15 residues. Trimming left V 0 bases short and J 8 bases short, with 14 bases between. CDR1 MNHEY and CDR2 SMNVEV come from the germline V gene (reference sequence). CDR3 residues: CASSLSPSVGDEQFF. As DNA, the CDR3 is TGTGCCAGCAGTTTATCCCCGTCCGTGGGTGATGAGCAGTTCTTC.

Concerning this clonotype: This could be a read error, since a much larger clone is one nucleotide away. The chain combines TRBV24-1 with TRBJ2-7, with D possibly matching TRBD1 (6 bases). Trimming removed 4 bases at V and 6 bases at J, with 15 bases between. Germline assignment: CDR1 KGHDR and CDR2 SFDVKD. The CDR3 loop spans 14 amino acids. The CDR3 region is CATSDRGPLVEQYF. The CDR3 bases are TGTGCCACCAGTGACAGGGGACCCTTGGTCGAGCAGTACTTC.

This clonotype has ten or more counts. The rearrangement uses TRBV2 and TRBJ1-5; D is perhaps TRBD1 (5 bases). This CDR3 has 15 residues. The V end was cut by 5 bases, the J end by 2 bases, with 13 bases between. Germline-derived CDR1 and CDR2 are SNHLY and FYNNEI. CDR3 DNA: TGTGCCAGCAGTAGGGACCTCGAGGGCAATCAGCCCCAGCATTTT. As protein: CASSRDLEGNQPQHF.

This clonotype was detected many times. The V and J genes are TRBV28 and TRBJ2-4; 8 nucleotides line up with TRBD1. This CDR3 spans 15 amino acids. Germline V gene data show CDR1 as MDHEN and CDR2 as SYDVKM. With 5 bases clipped from V and 7 bases from J, the junction kept 10 bases outside the gene matches. The CDR3 nucleotides are TGTGCCAGCAGTGACCCCAGGGGGCGCGATAACATTCAGTACTTC. Translated: CASSDPRGRDNIQYF. The whole variable domain, remainder taken from reference TRBV28 and TRBJ2-4, is DVKVTQSSRYLVKRTGEKVFLECVQDMDHENMFWYRQDPGLGLRLIYFSYDVKMKEKGDIPEGYSVSREKKERFSLILESASTNQTSMYLCASSDPRGRDNIQYFGAGTRLSVL.

This clonotype was counted only a few times. Sequence at one end of the junction differs from germline and may be a read error. The chain carries TRBV28 and TRBJ1-2; D remains unclear. The CDR3 has 12 amino acids. Per germline, CDR1 MDHEN and CDR2 SYDVKM. The CDR3 loop is CANSLQFYGYTF. In DNA, the CDR3 is TGTGCCAACAGTTTACAATTCTATGGCTACACCTTC.

Many counts were recorded for this clonotype. The rearrangement links TRBV28 to TRBJ2-3; no definite D call. Trimming took 5 bases from V and 0 from J, leaving 15 bases between them. This CDR3 has 16 residues. CDR1 is MDHEN, CDR2 SYDVKM, per germline. DNA of the CDR3: TGTGCCAGCAGTCCCCGTGGACCGTTTAGCACAGATACGCAGTATTTT. Translated, it gives CASSPRGPFSTDTQYF. Together with reference TRBV28 and TRBJ2-3, the CDR3 gives the full variable domain: DVKVTQSSRYLVKRTGEKVFLECVQDMDHENMFWYRQDPGLGLRLIYFSYDVKMKEKGDIPEGYSVSREKKERFSLILESASTNQTSMYLCASSPRGPFSTDTQYFGPGTRLTVL.

This clonotype was seen many times. This rearrangement joins TRBV28 to TRBJ2-1; D gene unclear. The CDR3 is 14 residues long. V was clipped by 4 bases and J by 8 bases, with 15 bases between them. Germline V CDR1 and CDR2: MDHEN, SYDVKM. Here the CDR3 DNA reads TGTGCCAGCAGTTACGTGGACGCGATAGATGAGCAGTTCTTC. Encoded protein: CASSYVDAIDEQFF.

This clonotype was counted ten times or more. The chain couples TRBV9 to TRBJ2-1, with TRBD2 identical over 10 bases. The CDR3 sequence is 15 residues long. J was trimmed by 3 bases and V by 3 bases; bases with no gene match: 3. CDR1 is SGDLS, CDR2 YYNGEE, per germline. CDR3 in amino acids: CASSGLAGDYNEQFF. The DNA of the CDR3 is TGTGCCAGCAGCGGGCTAGCGGGAGACTACAATGAGCAGTTCTTC.

In its sample, this clonotype was seen many times. V is TRBV6-1 and J is TRBJ1-1; TRBD1 is a possible D gene (5 bases). The V and J ends lost 5 bases and 2 bases respectively, with 9 bases between them. The CDR3 contains 13 residues. CDR1 and CDR2 (germline): MNHNS, SASEGT. The CDR3 coding sequence is TGTGCCAGCAGTAAGACAGTCAACACTGAAGCTTTCTTT. Its protein product is CASSKTVNTEAFF.

This clonotype occurred many times. The CDR3 DNA reads as TGTGCCAGCAGTCGACAGGGAAACTATGGCTACACCTTC. Translated, it gives CASSRQGNYGYTF. This chain connects TRBV6-1 to TRBJ1-2; 7 positions match TRBD1. J lost 2 bases, V lost 5 bases, and 2 bases had no gene match. This CDR3 is 13 amino acids long. CDR1 is MNHNS and CDR2 is SASEGT in the germline V gene.

The rearrangement links TRBV29-1 to TRBJ2-5; D perhaps matches TRBD2 (6 bases). Germline loops: CDR1 SQVTM, CDR2 ANQGSEA. The CDR3 is made up of 14 amino acids. V was clipped by 3 bases and J by 2 bases, with 13 bases between them. The CDR3 sequence is CSVEAQGGQETQYF. Here the CDR3 DNA reads TGCAGCGTTGAGGCTCAGGGAGGTCAAGAGACCCAGTACTTC.

The chain combines TRBV27 with TRBJ1-4, with D possibly TRBD1 on 5 matching bases. The CDR3 loop spans 11 amino acids. V gave up 10 bases and J gave up 5 bases, with 8 bases separating them. Germline assignment: CDR1 MNHEY and CDR2 SMNVEV (reference sequence). The CDR3 region is CATRQNEKLFF. CDR3 in DNA: TGTGCCACTCGACAGAATGAAAAACTGTTTTTT.

Ten or more counts support this clonotype. The genes are TRBV7-2 and TRBJ1-6; D unclear. CDR1 is SGHTA, CDR2 FQGNSA, per germline. The CDR3 covers 16 residues. Between the trimmed V and J ends, which lost 1 base and 10 bases, there was a span of 17 bases. The CDR3 sequence: CASSLERRRSSSPLHF. In nucleotides, the CDR3 is TGTGCCAGCAGCTTAGAGCGCAGGCGATCCTCATCACCCCTCCACTTT.

In its sample, this clonotype ranks as medium-sized. The rearrangement uses TRBV7-9 and TRBJ2-5, with 8 nucleotides matching TRBD1. Germline values: CDR1 SEHNR, CDR2 FQNEAQ (reference sequence). V was pared by 3 bases and J by 5 bases, with 11 bases of the junction left unmatched. The CDR3 totals 16 residues. The CDR3 sequence is CASSFPVGQGAETQYF. Written as DNA, the CDR3 is TGTGCCAGCAGCTTCCCTGTGGGCCAGGGGGCCGAGACCCAGTACTTC.

The CDR3 coding sequence is TGTGCCAGCAGTTTATCCCTCCCCCTCGGGACAGGGAGGGGTTATGGCTACACCTTC. Translating it yields CASSLSLPLGTGRGYGYTF. V is TRBV27 and J is TRBJ1-2; TRBD1 matches at 9 bases. Per germline, CDR1 MNHEY and CDR2 SMNVEV (reference sequence). This CDR3 has 19 amino acids. V lost 0 bases to trimming and J lost 5 bases; unmatched junction nucleotides: 16.